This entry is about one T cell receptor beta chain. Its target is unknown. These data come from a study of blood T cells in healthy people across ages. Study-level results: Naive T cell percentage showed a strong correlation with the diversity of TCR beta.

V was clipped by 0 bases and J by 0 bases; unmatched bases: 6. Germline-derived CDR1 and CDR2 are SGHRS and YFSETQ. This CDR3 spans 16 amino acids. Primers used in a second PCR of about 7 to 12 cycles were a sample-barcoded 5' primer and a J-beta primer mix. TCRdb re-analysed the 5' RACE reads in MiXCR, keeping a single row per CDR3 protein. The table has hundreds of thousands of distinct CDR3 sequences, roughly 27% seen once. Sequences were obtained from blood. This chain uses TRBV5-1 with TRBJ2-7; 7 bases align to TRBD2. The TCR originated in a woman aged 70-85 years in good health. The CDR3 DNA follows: TGCGCCAGCAGCTTGGCCCGGGCTAGCGGCTCCTACGAGCAGTACTTC. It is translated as CASSLARASGSYEQYF.